This T cell receptor (beta chain) was identified during a study of Graves' ophthalmopathy and Graves' hyperthyroidism. Amplified TCR beta CDR3 regions were obtained using RNA transcripts as template. HTBI-primed first-round RT-PCR preceded second-round multiplex PCR. TCRdb passed the multiplex PCR reads through MiXCR, listing each CDR3 protein once. The sample contains 240,000 or so distinct CDR3 sequences, around 42% of which appear only once. The germline V gene encodes CDR1 ENHRY and CDR2 SYGVKD. V was shortened by 4 bases and J by 4 bases, with 13 bases between the two germline ends. The CDR3 sequence is 15 residues long. This clonotype showed up just a few times.

The receptor comes from an adult man with Graves' ophthalmopathy. The chain joins TRBV10-3 to TRBJ1-4; the D gene is possibly TRBD1 (6 bases). The sequenced sample consisted of peripheral blood. The CDR3 reads CAISGGDTRNEKLFF. As DNA, the CDR3 is TGTGCCATCAGTGGGGGGGACACACGTAATGAAAAACTGTTTTTT.